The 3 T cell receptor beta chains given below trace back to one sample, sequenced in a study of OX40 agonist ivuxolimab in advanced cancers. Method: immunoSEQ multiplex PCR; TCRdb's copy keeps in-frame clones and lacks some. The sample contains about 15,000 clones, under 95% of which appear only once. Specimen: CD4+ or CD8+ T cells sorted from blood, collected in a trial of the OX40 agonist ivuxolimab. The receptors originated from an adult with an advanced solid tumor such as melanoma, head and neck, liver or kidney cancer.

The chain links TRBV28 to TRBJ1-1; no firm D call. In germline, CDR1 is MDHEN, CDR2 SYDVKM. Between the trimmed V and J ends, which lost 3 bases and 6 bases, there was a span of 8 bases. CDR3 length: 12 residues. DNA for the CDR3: TGTGCCAGCAGTTTTGGGGTCCCTGAAGCTTTCTTT. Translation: CASSFGVPEAFF.

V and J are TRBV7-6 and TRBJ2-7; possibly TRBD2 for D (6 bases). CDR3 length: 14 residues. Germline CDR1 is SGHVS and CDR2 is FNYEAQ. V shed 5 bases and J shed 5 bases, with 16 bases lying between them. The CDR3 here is CASSLGLKPHEQYF. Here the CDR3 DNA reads TGTGCCAGCAGCCTGGGACTCAAACCACACGAGCAGTACTTC.

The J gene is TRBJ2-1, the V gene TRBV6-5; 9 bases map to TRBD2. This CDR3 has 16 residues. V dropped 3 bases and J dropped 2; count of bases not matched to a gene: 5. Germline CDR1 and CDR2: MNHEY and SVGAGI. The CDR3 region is CASSYSGSGAYNEQFF. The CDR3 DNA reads TGTGCCAGCAGTTATAGCGGGAGTGGGGCCTACAATGAGCAGTTCTTC.